Sequencing of this T cell receptor (beta chain) was carried out in a study of blood T cell repertoires in COVID-19 (dated by TCRdb to the early 2020s). Background on the whole study: Samples from collaborators originated in the United States, Italy and Spain and spanned both the acute and convalescent phases of COVID-19. The material from the prospective study consisted of cDNA or gDNA derived from T cells, B-cell-depleted T cells, or PBMCs. Deeply sampled blood TCRbeta repertoires from subjects exposed to, actively infected with, or recovered from COVID-19 were included in the dataset. The repertoires were released in a freely available public database meant as a resource for research on the immune response to SARS-CoV-2. The samples were drawn from two sources: the first 160 participants of the ongoing ImmuneRACE study, and 1,000 to 1,500 subjects contributed by 6 global collaborators. The sample metadata nearly always contained a de-identified subject ID, COVID-19 status, age in years and sex. Where available, HLA class I and class II types were obtained from metadata supplied by the sample provider rather than from assay-based typing.

Beyond this particular receptor, the publication reports: How much clinical and demographic metadata was included differed by source and by participant, and the metadata was provided uncurated.

The immunoSEQ Assay, a bias-controlled multiplex PCR, was used to amplify TCRbeta CDR3 regions from genomic DNA. The source study handled its data this way. Within the assay, amplification of reference gene primers was used to estimate how many nucleated cells each sample contained. Sequence reads were collapsed and filtered to measure the absolute abundance of every unique TCRbeta CDR3 rearrangement. Productive Simpson clonality was computed per sample as the square root of Simpson's diversity index over productive rearrangements. TCRdb obtained this table from immuneACCESS and retained in-frame rearrangements with V and J assigned. These tables miss some clones; where compared with another copy, unresolved V genes account for less than half of the shortfall, and the remainder is unexplained. For V, J and clone size, that table is used; D and trimming come from the DNA. The sample has approximately 99,000 clones on record, roughly 89% of them singletons. Approximately 2% of the sample goes to the ten largest clones.

Of note for this clone: Its binding antigen is unknown. One base away there is no much larger clone; base qualities are not given.

V is shortened by 5 bases, J by 7 bases, and the region joining them spans 15 bases. The CDR3 covers 13 residues, taking in both the cysteine and the phenylalanine. Only CDR3 DNA remains: 39 bases, in frame from the first base. As encoded in the germline V gene, CDR1 is MNHEY while CDR2 is SVGEGT. The collaborating institutions used their own protocols to collect whole blood in K2EDTA tubes. For TCRbeta analysis, collaborators shipped samples as frozen whole blood, isolated PBMCs, or DNA extracted from either of those sample types. Recombination connected TRBV6-2 or TRBV6-3 to TRBJ2-7; no D segment can be confidently identified. Source material: peripheral blood. The receptor comes from a man between 65 and 79 years old with active or convalescent COVID-19. At the DNA level, the sequence is TGTGCCAGCAGTGTCGATGAAATCGGGGAGCAGTACTTC. This encodes CASSVDEIGEQYF.